Included here is one T cell receptor beta chain sequence, with context. No antigen is known for it. No base quality values were provided; no much bigger clone lies one nucleotide off. The cohort comprised hundreds of healthy bone marrow donors. Cohort members were all nominally healthy when sampled, although unrecorded immune exposures were likely present. The donor was CMV seropositive and belonged to the group of a few hundred seropositive cohort members. A peripheral blood sample was provided by each donor, and peripheral blood mononuclear cells were used for TCR beta sequencing. The Qiagen DNeasy Blood Extraction Kit was used to extract genomic DNA from the blood cell samples. The library was made by the immunoSEQ multiplex PCR assay. A mixture of 60 forward primers for TCR Vbeta segments and 13 reverse primers for TCR Jbeta segments was used in the multiplex PCR. A multiplex PCR assay on genomic DNA amplified the CDR3 region of rearranged TCR beta genes. The Illumina HiSeq System was used to sequence the amplified TCR beta libraries as 87-base-pair reads. As for the original processing: A later analysis counted approximately 84 million unique TCR beta chains across the 550 to 800 repertoires, and around 9.9 million of these chains were shared by at least two donors. A nearest-neighbor algorithm error-corrected the raw reads and collapsed the reads into unique sequences, merging closely related sequences to remove PCR and sequencing errors. Alignment of CDR3 sequences to IMGT reference sequences was used to assign V, D and J gene segments. For a sequence to be retained, a match of at least six nucleotides was required to both a V gene segment and a J gene segment. Rearrangements were called productive when the CDR3 lacked stop codons and stayed in frame with V and J; all others were non-productive. CDR3 was defined according to IMGT convention as the region running from the second conserved V-encoded cysteine to the conserved J-encoded phenylalanine. Sequences without an unambiguous match to a single V gene segment were excluded from the earlier analysis of a few hundred of the donors. In an earlier analysis of several hundred of the donors, V segments were called functional above 56.7% productive rearrangements and were called segregating when the between-donor standard deviation exceeded 5%. A statistical classification framework was built for diagnosing cytomegalovirus status from the catalog of TCR beta chain sequences. V and J gene assignment, in a later analysis, came from comparing TCR nucleotide sequences with IMGT/GENE-DB human TR gene sequences. The TCRdist pipeline was used in a later analysis to assign CDR3 sequences and most-parsimonious VDJ recombination scenarios. In a later analysis, every TCR beta chain was defined by the combination of its CDR3 amino acid sequence and its V-gene family, and reads without a unique V-gene family were dropped. To address suspected cross-contamination and a sequencing artifact, a later analysis removed over 500 highly shared, low-generation-probability nucleotide sequences. In a later analysis, a clonal expansion index was calculated for each public chain from normalized within-repertoire ranks of inferred template counts. In a later analysis, generation probabilities were computed with a VDJ recombination model fitted to out-of-frame rearrangements, and the resulting probabilities were checked against IGoR. In a later analysis, hypergeometric tests were used to score TCR-TCR, TCR-HLA and TCR-CMV co-occurrence, with a repertoire-size bias correction applied to TCR pairs. A later analysis estimated false discovery rates by permuting HLA or CMV assignments 20 times. In a later analysis, co-occurring TCRs were grouped with DBSCAN, and TCRdist sequence similarity was added when clustering was performed within HLA-allele-positive subsets. Repertoires with fewer than 30,000 or more than 120,000 public chains were left out of co-occurrence clustering, as were about five repertoires with anomalous nucleotide sharing. TCRdb took over this immuneACCESS table, retaining in-frame rearrangements with V and J assigned. Such tables are incomplete; in checked studies, under half of the missing clones stem from an unresolved V gene, and the remainder is unexplained. V and J calls and clone size are copied from that table; D and trimming were computed from the DNA. The sample table contains around 130,000 clones; only one count was recorded for approximately 75% of them. Approximately 5.6% of the sample belongs to the ten largest clones.

This entry is derived from a study of cytomegalovirus exposure and HLA in healthy donors (dated by TCRdb to 2016 to 2017). Notes on the research overall: In an earlier analysis of around 540 of the donors, under 300 Gb of sequence data and approximately 120 million unique TCR beta sequences from 150 million to 200 million T cells were reported. An early release covering roughly 580 HLA-typed donors comprised 250 to 350 gigabases of sequencing data and approximately 80 million unique TCR sequences. The genetic ancestry cluster associated with self-reported Caucasian donors included around four fifths of the 398 genotyped donors. The study aimed to test whether signatures of past pathogen exposure could be identified by cataloging public T cell receptors. The T cell repertoires of 670 or so subjects were profiled by immunosequencing and related to cytomegalovirus serostatus. Along with the approximately 620-subject first cohort, a separate validation cohort of about 110 different subjects was used. To predict cytomegalovirus infection status, the study combined high-throughput TCR immunosequencing, statistical association of individual TCRs with disease status, and machine learning. To study patterns of TCR occurrence, a later analysis re-analyzed previously published TCR beta repertoires from just over 650 donors and added high-resolution HLA genotyping. In the later analysis, no new phenotypic data were used to find candidate immune exposures; instead, reliance was placed on TCR beta sequences and their occurrence across donors. An earlier analysis of a few hundred of the donors applied high-throughput TCR beta sequencing to assess whether each TCR beta V gene segment acted as functional or pseudogenic. Alongside the repertoire data, information on donor age, sex, ethnicity and CMV serostatus was compiled. Genome-wide SNP genotypes for about 65% of the 666 donors were used in a later genetic analysis, which treated that subset as a discovery cohort. Every discovery cohort repertoire had been produced on one sequencing platform. HLA typing included class I and class II loci at four-digit resolution. The number of typed donors differed by locus: about 620-640 for A, B, C, DRB1 and DQB1; approximately 540 for DQA1; 600 to 610 for DPA1; and roughly 470 for DPB1. Four to six DR-DQ haplotypes were handled as single units for association and clustering, since linkage in the cohort was strong. Across approximately 400 genotyped donors of the cohort, an average of about 220,000 unique TCR beta nucleotide sequences per donor were sequenced, and about a sixth of those sequences were non-productive.

What the study reported, not specific to this receptor: A further reported finding was that TCR beta sequences accurately predicted the HLA-A and HLA-B alleles for most subjects in the first cohort. A few of the identified cytomegalovirus-associated TCR beta chains were confirmed in vitro to be specific for cytomegalovirus antigens. Because HLA typing was unavailable for some donors at each locus, only the typed subset was used in association tests. For the cohort, immune exposure information was limited to CMV serostatus. According to the authors, the approach could potentially be generalized to other disease states and immunological phenotypes. Because counts were too low, roughly 17 rarely observed V segments, including chromosome 9 orphons, were left out of the earlier analysis of a few hundred of the donors. While some public TCRs were present in many individuals, most TCR sequences turned up only very rarely across donors. The presence/absence analyses assumed that sequencing depth was roughly uniform across donors, and that assumption may not be true. A later genetic analysis reported fewer N-insertions in productive TCRs among donors in an Asian-associated ancestry cluster than the roughly 650-donor mean. In the study, about 150 TCR beta chains were listed as associated with cytomegalovirus. In this cohort, only TCR beta chains were sequenced, and detectable features were limited by the absence of alpha or paired-chain data. In a later analysis, several top co-occurrence clusters were reported to appear linked to parvovirus B19, influenza, CMV and Epstein-Barr virus. A cluster of highly shared sequence variants was judged likely to be a technical artifact of the sequencing pipeline. In both the original and validation cohorts, the classifier was reported to diagnose cytomegalovirus status with high specificity and sensitivity. In a later analysis, HLA-associated TCR beta chains showed more clonal expansion and lower generation probabilities than non-associated chains that were equally common. According to a later analysis, most CMV-associated TCR beta chains appeared to be HLA-restricted, and the HLA associations seemed to be driven largely by CMV exposure. When HLA alleles, especially DR and DQ, strongly co-occurred, TCR associations were difficult to assign to individual alleles. In a later genetic analysis, a missense DCLRE1C variant was associated with V-gene and J-gene trimming of TCR beta chains, and the association was replicated in an independent cohort. Specific HLA alleles were associated with more than 15,000 TCR beta sequences at a false discovery rate of 0.05 in a later analysis. Linkage disequilibrium might explain the correlated functional status among segregating V segments, but an unknown experimental factor could not be ruled out. In a later analysis, the rate of TCR association differed among HLA loci, with DRB1 alleles having the most associated TCRs and HLA-C alleles having the fewest. In an earlier analysis of 587 of the donors, most TCR beta V segments appeared in productive rearrangements about 90% or about 30% of the time, broadly matching IMGT annotations. Some IMGT-functional V segments, including TRBV6-2 and TRBV6-3, could not be distinguished by the 87-base-pair reads and were therefore excluded.

At the junction V is shortened by 1 base and J by 12 bases, with 13 bases in between. Including the terminal cysteine and phenylalanine, the CDR3 comprises 13 residues. Here the CDR3 DNA is all that survives: 39 bases in frame from base 1. CDR1 and CDR2 (SGHTA, FQGNSA) derive from the germline V gene. The TCR was taken from a woman aged 35 to 49 in good health and CMV-seropositive. Sequencing was carried out using PBMCs. The rearrangement combines TRBV7-2 with TRBJ2-1, with a tentative D gene TRBD1 over 5 matching bases. The DNA reads as follows: TGTGCCAGCAGCTTAGTCGGAAACAGGTGGCAGTTCTTC. This gives the protein CASSLVGNRWQFF.